This T cell receptor beta chain was observed in a study of T cells in tumors after PD-1 blockade. Study-level background: A subset received ongoing vismodegib 150 mg daily alongside anti-PD-1 therapy.

Germline V gene lookup returns CDR1 SGHTA and CDR2 FQGTGA. Trimming pared 0 bases from V and 4 bases from J, leaving 6 bases between. The CDR3 runs to 13 residues. The method was immunoSEQ multiplex PCR; TCRdb's version includes in-frame clones alone and lacks a portion of them. The sample lists about 59,000 clones; about four fifths were seen once. The chain has TRBV7-3 and TRBJ1-1; D gene unclear. The sample in question was PBMCs, obtained before anti-PD-1 treatment. The clonotype originates from a human donor with basal cell carcinoma. The CDR3 DNA is TGTGCCAGCAGCTTAACTCCGCTCACTGAAGCTTTCTTT. Its protein product is CASSLTPLTEAFF.